This T cell receptor beta chain was sequenced in a study of graft-versus-host responses after intestinal transplantation. For the study at large: Induction using anti-thymocyte globulin, followed by tacrolimus and steroids for roughly 3 years, was given to all recipients. The study, taken as a whole, reports: Early post-transplant HvG declines tracked with peak circulating GvH clone levels.

Sequencing was performed with immunoSEQ multiplex PCR; in TCRdb, only in-frame clones are kept and a portion is missing. The repertoire consists of more than 75,000 clones, with about 91% occurring once and the leading ten covering about 0.34%. CDR3 size: 14 residues. V was shortened by 2 bases and J by 2 bases, with 11 bases between the two germline ends. Germline CDR1 and CDR2: SGHRS and YFSETQ. To note about this clone: Its antigen is still unknown.

J is TRBJ2-7 and V is TRBV5-1, with TRBD1 as a possible D gene (5 bases). The input for sequencing was unstimulated CD4+ T cells sorted from spleen or lymph node cells, taken before transplant. The receptor's source is a human donor who was the organ donor for an intestinal transplant. Written as DNA, the CDR3 is TGCGCCAGCAGCTTAAGGACACAAGCCTACGAGCAGTACTTC. This gives the protein CASSLRTQAYEQYF.